Following are 19 T cell receptor beta chains from one sample sequenced in a study of blood T cell repertoires in COVID-19. Measured with immunoSEQ multiplex PCR; TCRdb has only the in-frame clones, and not every one. The top ten hold 3% to 4.5% of the sample, which has under 150,000 clones, roughly 85% seen once. Sequenced: peripheral blood. The source is a man between 60 and 70 years old with acute or convalescent COVID-19.

This clone was counted between two and nine times. The rearrangement joins TRBV15 to TRBJ2-3, with TRBD2 matching over 10 bases. J lost 2 bases, V lost 3 bases, and 5 bases had no gene match. Looked up from germline, CDR1 is LNHNV and CDR2 is YYDKDF (reference sequence). The length of the CDR3 is 16 residues. The CDR3 here is CATSSDLAGATDTQYF. In DNA, the CDR3 is TGTGCCACCAGCAGCGACCTAGCGGGAGCCACAGATACGCAGTATTTT.

This rearrangement joins TRBV28 to TRBJ1-2; 7 nucleotides agree with TRBD1. CDR1 MDHEN and CDR2 SYDVKM come from the germline V gene. The CDR3 is 13 residues long. V lost 7 bases to trimming and J lost 2 bases; unmatched junction nucleotides: 4. Here the CDR3 DNA reads TGTGCCAGCAAAGGACAGGAAAACTATGGCTACACCTTC. This gives the protein CASKGQENYGYTF.

This clone has just one count. The CDR3 loop is CASSQLLARSYEQYF. CDR3 in DNA: TGTGCCAGCAGCCAGTTACTAGCGCGCTCCTACGAGCAGTACTTC. V gene TRBV3-1 (or the pseudogene TRBV3-2) combines with J gene TRBJ2-7; TRBD2 matches 7 bases. The germline gives CDR1 LGHDT, CDR2 YNNKEL (reference sequence). This CDR3 is 15 amino acids long. J gave up 0 bases and V 3 bases, and 5 bases lay outside the gene matches.

V is TRBV2 and J is TRBJ2-5, with D hard to call. V was pared by 5 bases and J by 5 bases, with 15 bases between. This CDR3 spans 14 amino acids. Per the germline V gene, CDR1 is SNHLY and CDR2 is FYNNEI. The CDR3 is CASSLTSRAETQYF. CDR3 DNA: TGTGCCAGCAGTTTGACTTCCCGCGCGGAGACCCAGTACTTC.

The chain recombines TRBV5-4 with TRBJ1-2; 7 bases line up with TRBD1. V lost 0 bases to trimming and J lost 0 bases; unmatched junction nucleotides: 2. The CDR3 covers 15 residues. Germline V gene sequence: CDR1 SGHNT, CDR2 YYREEE (reference sequence). This CDR3 reads CASSLAQGANYGYTF. For the CDR3, the DNA is TGTGCCAGCAGCTTGGCCCAGGGGGCTAACTATGGCTACACCTTC.

The CDR3 spells CASSGDRGNQPQHF. Here the CDR3 DNA reads TGTGCCAGTAGTGGGGACAGGGGGAATCAGCCCCAGCATTTT. The V gene is TRBV19, the J gene TRBJ1-5, with 11 bases aligning to TRBD1. The CDR3 is made up of 14 amino acids. J lost 4 bases, V lost 5 bases, and 1 base had no gene match. The germline gives CDR1 LNHDA, CDR2 SQIVND (reference sequence).

This clone was seen a single time. The genes are TRBV28 and TRBJ2-1; D ambiguous. The CDR3 totals 16 residues. Germline CDR1 is MDHEN and CDR2 is SYDVKM. Between the trimmed V and J ends, which lost 2 bases and 6 bases, there was a span of 17 bases. The CDR3 loop reads CASSLSPFPYFNEQFF. The DNA of the CDR3 is TGTGCCAGCAGTTTAAGTCCATTCCCCTACTTCAATGAGCAGTTCTTC.

On this clone: A read error may produce the germline difference seen at one junction end. J is TRBJ2-1 and V is TRBV27; 11 nucleotides agree with TRBD2. Germline loops: CDR1 MNHEY, CDR2 SMNVEV (reference sequence). CDR3 size: 13 residues. The CDR3 spells CASSLLAGGPQIF. The CDR3 DNA is TGTGCCAGCAGTTTATTAGCGGGAGGGCCTCAAATCTTC.

The rearrangement uses TRBV7-8 and TRBJ1-1; 7 bases map to TRBD1. The CDR3 has 16 residues. V was pared by 5 bases and J by 3 bases, with 12 bases of the junction left unmatched. Per the germline V gene, CDR1 is SGHVS and CDR2 is FQNEAQ. CDR3 bases: TGTGCCAGCAGCCCGCACAGGGGTCGTCTTTACACTGAAGCTTTCTTT. Protein sequence: CASSPHRGRLYTEAFF.

The V and J genes are TRBV6-1 and TRBJ1-1, with D possibly being TRBD1 (5 bases). Germline CDR1 MNHNS, CDR2 SASEGT. Between the trimmed V and J ends, which lost 0 bases and 6 bases, there was a span of 14 bases. CDR3 length equals 15 residues. As DNA, the CDR3 is TGTGCCAGCAGTGAAGCTTTGGGGGGGGATTCTGAAGCTTTCTTT. Translating gives CASSEALGGDSEAFF.

The chain employs TRBV30 and TRBJ2-2; 10 bases fit TRBD2. The germline gives CDR1 GTSNPN, CDR2 SVGIG (reference sequence). J was trimmed by 7 bases and V by 2 bases; bases with no gene match: 1. The CDR3 is 13 residues long. In DNA, the CDR3 is TGTGCCTGGAGTCCTAGCGGGAGCGGGGAGCTGTTTTTT. Amino acids: CAWSPSGSGELFF.

The chain joins TRBV28 to TRBJ2-7; no clear D gene. With 8 bases removed from V and 2 bases from J, the gap between germline ends came to 10 bases. Germline lookup yields CDR1 MDHEN and CDR2 SYDVKM. The CDR3 has 12 residues. The CDR3 region has the DNA TGTGCCAGCCTAGGCTCCACCTACGAGCAGTACTTC. This codes for CASLGSTYEQYF.

V and J are TRBV5-4 and TRBJ2-7; perhaps TRBD1 as D (6 bases). The CDR3 totals 14 residues. V was pared by 0 bases and J by 2 bases, with 9 bases between. The germline V gene has CDR1 SGHNT and CDR2 YYREEE (reference sequence). For the CDR3, the DNA is TGTGCCAGCAGCTTGGCCGGGACACCCTACGAGCAGTACTTC. Amino acids: CASSLAGTPYEQYF.

The V gene is TRBV6-6, the J gene TRBJ2-1, with a tentative D call TRBD1 (5 bases). The V end lost 4 bases, the J end lost 10 bases, and 11 bases lay between the germline ends. Germline V gives CDR1 MNHNY, CDR2 SVGAGI (reference sequence). This CDR3 comprises 12 residues. Here the CDR3 reads CASSFPGHEQFF. DNA of the CDR3: TGTGCCAGCAGTTTCCCTGGACACGAGCAGTTCTTC.

The gene calls are TRBV6-5 and TRBJ1-2, with D possibly TRBD1 on 6 matching bases. The CDR3 consists of 14 residues. Germline CDR1 reads MNHEY; CDR2 reads SVGAGI. V was shortened by 8 bases and J by 3 bases, with 16 bases between the two germline ends. The CDR3 bases are TGTGCCAGCCCCAAGGGAGGGGGGGACTATGGCTACACCTTC. Translation gives CASPKGGGDYGYTF.

The chain joins TRBV10-3 to TRBJ1-3; TRBD1 agrees at 8 bases. This CDR3 has 17 residues. The J segment lost 1 base and the V segment lost 0 bases, leaving 5 bases of the junction unmatched. Germline assignment: CDR1 ENHRY and CDR2 SYGVKD. The CDR3 coding sequence is TGTGCCATCAGTGAGTCGGGACAGGTCCTATCTGGAAACACCATATATTTT. Translating it yields CAISESGQVLSGNTIYF.

This rearrangement joins TRBV19 to TRBJ1-3, with D tentatively TRBD1 (6 bases). This CDR3 region has 15 residues. Trimming took 5 bases from V and 2 from J, leaving 13 bases between them. Germline assignment: CDR1 LNHDA and CDR2 SQIVND (reference sequence). CDR3 in DNA: TGTGCCAGTAGTCCTACCCGGACAGCTGGAAACACCATATATTTT. Translation gives CASSPTRTAGNTIYF. Full variable domain (rest looked up from reference TRBV19 and TRBJ1-3): DGGITQSPKYLFRKEGQNVTLSCEQNLNHDAMYWYRQDPGQGLRLIYYSQIVNDFQKGDIAEGYSVSREKKESFPLTVTSAQKNPTAFYLCASSPTRTAGNTIYFGEGSWLTVV.

The genes are TRBV5-1 and TRBJ2-3, with a possible D match to TRBD2 (6 bases). This CDR3 is 16 amino acids long. The V end was cut by 2 bases, the J end by 0 bases, with 13 bases between. Germline lookup yields CDR1 SGHRS and CDR2 YFSETQ. In DNA, the CDR3 is TGCGCCAGCAGCTTAAGGAGGGCCTCTAGCACAGATACGCAGTATTTT. It specifies CASSLRRASSTDTQYF.

The rearrangement joins TRBV10-3 to TRBJ2-4, with 8 bases that match TRBD1. Germline V CDR1 and CDR2: ENHRY, SYGVKD. V was clipped by 10 bases and J by 5 bases; unmatched bases: 4. The CDR3 is 12 amino acids. The CDR3 DNA follows: TGTGCCACTCAGGGGGCCGAAAACATTCAGTACTTC. Amino acids: CATQGAENIQYF.